This T cell receptor beta chain was observed in a study of CD8+ T cells in alopecia areata. The CDR3 is 13 amino acids. Trimming removed 5 bases from V and 0 bases from J, with 8 bases in between. In germline, CDR1 is MNHEY, CDR2 SMNVEV (reference sequence). RNA, once extracted, was reverse transcribed into cDNA for use as the sequencing template. Here immunoSEQ multiplex PCR was the method, and the copy in TCRdb shows in-frame clones only, minus some. Among about 150,000 clones listed, over 45% were seen once. Sequencing was carried out using CD4+ T cells sorted from blood. The TCR originated in a human donor with alopecia areata. V is TRBV27 and J is TRBJ2-7; no definite D call. In nucleotides, the CDR3 is TGTGCCAGCAGTACTCACACCTCCTACGAGCAGTACTTC. Its protein is CASSTHTSYEQYF.